This T cell receptor (beta chain) was retrieved from a study of cytomegalovirus exposure and HLA in healthy donors. The PCR made use of 60 Vbeta and 13 Jbeta primers. Clones were sequenced by immunoSEQ multiplex PCR, and TCRdb holds only the in-frame ones, with some missing. Of 150,000 or so clones in the sample, around 79% were seen once. Each donor was nominally healthy when sampled (though unrecorded immune exposures were likely). Trimming stripped 5 bases from V and 5 bases from J, with 12 bases between. Germline-derived CDR1 and CDR2 are SGHAT and FQNNGV. This CDR3 spans 13 amino acids. This clone was found a few times.

The TCR comes from a young man in good health and CMV-seropositive. The chain links TRBV11-2 to TRBJ2-5; D remains unclear. The sequencing input was PBMCs. The CDR3 bases are TGTGCCAGCAGCCCCCAGGTCGCGGAGACCCAGTACTTC. It translates to CASSPQVAETQYF.